Listed here is a single T cell receptor beta chain. This record comes from a study of blood T cell repertoires in COVID-19. Study-wide background: The United States, Italy and Spain supplied acute and convalescent COVID-19 samples. Nucleic acid was either cDNA or gDNA, and it came from T cells, B-cell-depleted T cells, or PBMCs.

Germline CDR1 is GTSNPN and CDR2 is SVGIG (reference sequence). V shed 2 bases and J 6 bases; nucleotides not matched to a gene: 8. The CDR3 totals 15 residues. Clones were read by immunoSEQ multiplex PCR, and TCRdb kept only the in-frame ones, dropping some. The sample has 82,000 or so clones, around 88% seen once; the top ten hold 0.9% to 1.5%. All enrollees were roughly 18 to 100 years old and from 20 to 25 US areas. Allocation to cohorts depended on clinical history reported by the participants. What was sequenced was PBMCs or T cells enriched from blood (not recorded which). This receptor was identified in a woman in her fifties or sixties with acute COVID-19. The gene calls are TRBV30 and TRBJ2-2; 8 bases match TRBD1. The CDR3 sequence: CAWSTSPTGAGELFF. The DNA of the CDR3 is TGTGCCTGGAGTACGTCCCCGACAGGGGCCGGGGAGCTGTTTTTT.